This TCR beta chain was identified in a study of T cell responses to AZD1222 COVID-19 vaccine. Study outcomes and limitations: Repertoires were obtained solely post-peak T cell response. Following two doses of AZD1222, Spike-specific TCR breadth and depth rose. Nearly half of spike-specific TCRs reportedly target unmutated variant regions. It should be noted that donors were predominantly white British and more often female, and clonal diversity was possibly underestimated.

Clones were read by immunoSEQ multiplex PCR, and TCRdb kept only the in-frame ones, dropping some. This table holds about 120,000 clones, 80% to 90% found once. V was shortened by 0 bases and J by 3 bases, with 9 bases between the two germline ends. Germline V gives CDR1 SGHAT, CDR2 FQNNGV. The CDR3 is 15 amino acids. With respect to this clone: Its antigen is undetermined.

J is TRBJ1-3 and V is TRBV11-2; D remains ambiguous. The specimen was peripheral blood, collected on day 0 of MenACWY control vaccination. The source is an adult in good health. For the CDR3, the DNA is TGTGCCAGCAGCTTAGATGGGTTTGGTGGAAACACCATATATTTT. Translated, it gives CASSLDGFGGNTIYF.